This T cell receptor beta chain was sequenced in a study of blood T cell repertoires in COVID-19. Per the study methods: It was from reference gene primer amplification that nucleated cell counts were estimated. Generated by immunoSEQ multiplex PCR, the TCRdb table keeps only in-frame clones and is missing some. V, J and clone size reflect that table, while D and trimming were determined from the DNA. The sample carries approximately 130,000 clones, roughly four fifths recorded once. Trimming stripped 5 bases from V and 1 base from J, with 8 bases between. Germline loops: CDR1 SGHTA, CDR2 FQGNSA. The CDR3 has 13 amino acids.

This receptor was taken from a man in his forties or fifties with active or convalescent COVID-19. V and J are TRBV7-2 and TRBJ1-1; D remains unclear. The source material was peripheral blood. Written as DNA, the CDR3 is TGTGCCAGCAGCCCTGGGCAGAACACTGAAGCTTTCTTT. Translation gives CASSPGQNTEAFF.